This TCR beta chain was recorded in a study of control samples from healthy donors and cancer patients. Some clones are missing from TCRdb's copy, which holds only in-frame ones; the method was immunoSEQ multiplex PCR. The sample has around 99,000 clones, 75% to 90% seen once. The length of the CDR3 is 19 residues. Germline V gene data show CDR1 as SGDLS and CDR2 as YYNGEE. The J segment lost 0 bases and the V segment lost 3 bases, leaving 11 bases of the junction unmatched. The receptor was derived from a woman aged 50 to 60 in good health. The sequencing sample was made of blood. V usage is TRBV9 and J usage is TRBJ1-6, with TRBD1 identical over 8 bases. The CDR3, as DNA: TGTGCCAGCAGCGCGGCTGGACAGGGTGGGAGCTCCTATAATTCACCCCTCCACTTT. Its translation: CASSAAGQGGSSYNSPLHF.